A single sample is the source of the 32 T cell receptor beta chains below, sequenced in a study of OX40 agonist ivuxolimab in advanced cancers. Clones were read by immunoSEQ multiplex PCR, and TCRdb kept only the in-frame ones, dropping some. The sample shows fewer than 75,000 clones, roughly nine tenths of them seen only once. The starting material was CD4+ or CD8+ T cells sorted from blood, obtained in a trial of the OX40 agonist ivuxolimab. The receptors were sampled from an adult with an advanced solid tumor such as melanoma, head and neck, liver or kidney cancer.

This clone was observed once. The chain recombines TRBV5-5 with TRBJ1-4; D not certain. CDR1 and CDR2 from the germline V gene are SGHKS and YYEKEE (reference sequence). Trimming stripped 1 base from V and 4 bases from J, with 8 bases between. The CDR3 sequence is 14 residues long. The CDR3 protein is CASSLTRNNEKLFF. The CDR3 bases are TGTGCCAGCAGCTTGACCAGAAATAATGAAAAACTGTTTTTT.

This chain uses TRBV6-1 with TRBJ1-4; 9 bases fit TRBD1. After removal of 5 bases from V and 3 bases from J, the junction contained 4 bases not matched to a gene. Looked up from germline, CDR1 is MNHNS and CDR2 is SASEGT. This CDR3 is built from 15 residues. The CDR3 sequence is CASSNRGPPNEKLFF. The DNA for the CDR3 is TGTGCCAGCAGTAACAGGGGGCCTCCTAATGAAAAACTGTTTTTT.

The sample holds a few counts of this clone. This chain connects TRBV27 to TRBJ1-3; D uncertain. Germline CDR1 is MNHEY and CDR2 is SMNVEV (reference sequence). V was clipped by 2 bases and J by 3 bases, with 11 bases between them. This CDR3 is built from 15 residues. This CDR3 is CASSLHPGSGNTIYF. The CDR3 DNA sequence: TGTGCCAGCAGTTTACACCCGGGAAGTGGAAACACCATATATTTT.

The V and J genes are TRBV7-9 and TRBJ1-1; 10 bases agree with TRBD1. The ends lost 5 bases at V and 2 bases at J; junction bases unmatched: 11. The CDR3 consists of 17 residues. Per germline, CDR1 SEHNR and CDR2 FQNEAQ (reference sequence). Here the CDR3 DNA reads TGTGCCAGCAGCCCTGGGACAGGGGCAGTGGGAAACACTGAAGCTTTCTTT. It yields the protein CASSPGTGAVGNTEAFF.

This clone appeared a single time. V and J are TRBV5-1 and TRBJ2-3; the D gene could be TRBD1 or TRBD2 (5 bases each). Trimming stripped 2 bases from V and 8 bases from J, with 15 bases between. CDR3 length: 14 amino acids. Germline-derived CDR1 and CDR2 are SGHRS and YFSETQ. The DNA for the CDR3 is TGCGCCAGCAGCTTAGAGGGGACGACGGGTACGCAGTATTTT. Encoded protein: CASSLEGTTGTQYF.

The V call is TRBV2, the J call TRBJ2-3; 8 bases align to TRBD1. The ends lost 7 bases at V and 2 bases at J; junction bases unmatched: 5. The germline CDR1 and CDR2 sequences are SNHLY and FYNNEI. The CDR3 totals 14 residues. This CDR3 is CASNRQGATDTQYF. In nucleotides, the CDR3 is TGTGCCAGCAACAGGCAGGGGGCCACAGATACGCAGTATTTT.

This clone was found a few times. V and J are TRBV10-3 and TRBJ2-2, with D tentatively TRBD2 (5 bases). The CDR3 totals 13 residues. The germline gives CDR1 ENHRY, CDR2 SYGVKD. Trimming left V 3 bases short and J 6 bases short, with 8 bases between. The CDR3 coding sequence is TGTGCCATCAGTGACGGACTCTCCGGGGAGCTGTTTTTT. Translated, it gives CAISDGLSGELFF.

In nucleotides, the CDR3 is TGTGCCAGCAGTGCACGGGACAGTAATTCACCCCTCCACTTT. Translated: CASSARDSNSPLHF. V is TRBV2 and J is TRBJ1-6; 7 bases align to TRBD1. This CDR3 region has 14 residues. Per germline, CDR1 SNHLY and CDR2 FYNNEI. V shed 4 bases and J 6 bases; nucleotides not matched to a gene: 3.

As regards this clone: At one of its ends the junction is not consistent with the germline gene, which may arise from a read error. This chain connects TRBV30 to TRBJ1-6, with D unclear. CDR3 length: 15 residues. Germline CDR1 and CDR2: GTSNPN and SVGIG (reference sequence). Here the CDR3 reads CARSGKSSYNSPLHF. CDR3 coding DNA: TGTGCCCGGAGTGGGAAGAGCTCCTATAATTCACCCCTCCACTTT.

This rearrangement joins TRBV9 to TRBJ2-1; D is possibly TRBD1 (5 bases). CDR1 and CDR2 from the germline V gene are SGDLS and YYNGEE. This CDR3 comprises 16 residues. Trimming took 10 bases from V and 3 from J, leaving 23 bases between them. Here the CDR3 reads CASREFRAGNYNEQFF. Written as DNA, the CDR3 is TGTGCCTCGAGAGAATTTAGGGCAGGGAACTACAATGAGCAGTTCTTC.

The chain links TRBV30 to TRBJ1-2, with TRBD1 as a possible D gene (6 bases). The CDR3 has 15 amino acids. The germline V and J ends were trimmed by 1 base and 1 base, with 13 bases remaining between them. CDR1 and CDR2 from the germline V gene are GTSNPN and SVGIG (reference sequence). DNA of the CDR3: TGTGCCTGGAGTGGACGGGGGGCTCGTAACTATGGCTACACCTTC. It translates to CAWSGRGARNYGYTF. The whole variable domain, filled in from reference TRBV30 and TRBJ1-2, reads SQTIHQWPATLVQPVGSPLSLECTVEGTSNPNLYWYRQAAGRGLQLLFYSVGIGQISSEVPQNLSASRPQDRQFILSSKKLLLSDSGFYLCAWSGRGARNYGYTFGSGTRLTVV.

The genes are TRBV4-1 and TRBJ2-2, with TRBD1 identical over 9 bases. Germline V gene sequence: CDR1 MGHRA, CDR2 YSYEKL. The J segment lost 7 bases and the V segment lost 4 bases, leaving 25 bases of the junction unmatched. The CDR3 is made up of 21 amino acids. This CDR3 is CASSPSSAGQGVFRRGGELFF. CDR3 sequence (DNA): TGCGCCAGCAGCCCCTCTTCAGCGGGACAGGGAGTTTTCAGGCGAGGCGGGGAGCTGTTTTTT.

The chain employs TRBV27 and TRBJ1-5; unclear D gene. CDR3 length: 14 residues. From germline, CDR1 is MNHEY and CDR2 SMNVEV (reference sequence). Trimming cost V 6 bases and J 7 bases, with 16 bases left between them. The CDR3 nucleotides read TGTGCCAGCAGCCAACTCGGGGTAGGACAGCCCCAGCATTTT. It translates to CASSQLGVGQPQHF.

This clone appeared a single time. The chain joins TRBV19 to TRBJ2-1, with D perhaps matching TRBD2 (5 bases). V lost 5 bases, J lost 0 bases, and 20 bases lay in between. Germline V gene data show CDR1 as LNHDA and CDR2 as SQIVND (reference sequence). The CDR3 totals 18 residues. The CDR3 region is CASSPPAFKEASYNEQFF. The CDR3 nucleotides read TGTGCCAGTAGTCCTCCCGCCTTCAAGGAGGCCTCCTACAATGAGCAGTTCTTC.

The J gene is TRBJ1-5, the V gene TRBV6-6, with 9 bases fitting TRBD1. CDR1 is MNHNY, CDR2 SVGAGI, per germline (reference sequence). The CDR3 extends over 14 amino acids. With V trimmed by 4 bases and J by 11 bases, 9 bases remained unmatched. The CDR3 DNA is TGTGCCAGCAGTTCCGGACAGGGGAGGGGGGCCCAGCATTTT. Translating it yields CASSSGQGRGAQHF.

The chain recombines TRBV19 with TRBJ2-1, with 9 positions matching TRBD1. The germline V gene encodes CDR1 LNHDA and CDR2 SQIVND (reference sequence). The trim removed 4 bases at V and 7 bases at J, leaving 11 bases unmatched. This CDR3 is 16 amino acids long. This CDR3 reads CASSTGTGIRGNEQFF. The CDR3 DNA reads TGTGCCAGTAGTACCGGGACAGGGATCAGGGGGAATGAGCAGTTCTTC.

V is TRBV14 and J is TRBJ2-2, with TRBD1 matching over 11 bases. Germline V CDR1 and CDR2: SGHDN, FVKESK. The junction had 15 bases not matched to a gene; V was cut back by 2 bases and J by 4 bases. CDR3 length: 20 residues. The CDR3 is CASSQRGQGATLTGTGELFF. The CDR3 bases are TGTGCCAGCAGCCAACGCGGACAGGGGGCCACCCTAACGGGCACCGGGGAGCTGTTTTTT.

V usage is TRBV19 and J usage is TRBJ2-2; D possibly matches TRBD1 or TRBD2 (5 bases each). Trimming stripped 4 bases from V and 6 bases from J, with 12 bases between. Germline CDR1 is LNHDA and CDR2 is SQIVND (reference sequence). This CDR3 has 14 amino acids. CDR3 loop: CASSSLRGPGELFF. The CDR3 region has the DNA TGTGCCAGTAGTAGCTTACGGGGACCCGGGGAGCTGTTTTTT.

This chain links TRBV7-2 with TRBJ2-7; D perhaps matches TRBD2 (6 bases). Germline CDR1 and CDR2: SGHTA and FQGNSA. With 5 bases removed from V and 6 bases from J, the gap between germline ends came to 29 bases. The CDR3 runs to 18 residues. CDR3 in DNA: TGTGCCAGCAGCCTTACACCGTGGGACTTCCAGCCTTCGACCGAGCAGTACTTC. The encoded protein is CASSLTPWDFQPSTEQYF. Combining the CDR3 with reference TRBV7-2 and TRBJ2-7 gives the whole variable domain GAGVSQSPSNKVTEKGKDVELRCDPISGHTALYWYRQSLGQGLEFLIYFQGNSAPDKSGLPSDRFSAERTGGSVSTLTIQRTQQEDSAVYLCASSLTPWDFQPSTEQYFGPGTRLTVT.

V gene TRBV9 combines with J gene TRBJ1-2; 12 bases align to TRBD1. Per the germline V gene, CDR1 is SGDLS and CDR2 is YYNGEE. J gave up 4 bases and V 6 bases, and 10 bases lay outside the gene matches. There are 16 residues in the CDR3. CDR3 residues: CASTLTGTGGSYGYTF. The CDR3, as DNA: TGTGCCAGCACACTAACCGGGACAGGGGGCAGCTATGGCTACACCTTC.

V and J are TRBV18 and TRBJ1-2, with 9 bases matching TRBD1. CDR3 size: 14 residues. J lost 8 bases, V lost 5 bases, and 9 bases had no gene match. CDR1 KGHSH and CDR2 LQKENI come from the germline V gene. This CDR3 is CASSATGQGEGYTF. CDR3 coding DNA: TGTGCCAGCTCAGCAACGGGACAGGGAGAGGGCTACACCTTC.

This chain links TRBV6-1 with TRBJ2-7; 9 bases fit TRBD1. Germline CDR1 is MNHNS and CDR2 is SASEGT. The CDR3 has 14 amino acids. Germline trimming cut 10 bases from V and 3 bases from J; bases unmatched to any gene: 10. The CDR3 DNA follows: TGTGCCACCCGAGCCGGGACAGGGATCTACGAGCAGTACTTC. Amino acids: CATRAGTGIYEQYF.

The V gene is TRBV9, the J gene TRBJ2-5, with unresolved D. Between the trimmed V and J ends, which lost 0 bases and 3 bases, there was a span of 12 bases. The CDR3 is made up of 15 amino acids. The germline gives CDR1 SGDLS, CDR2 YYNGEE. The CDR3 coding sequence is TGTGCCAGCAGCGTAGGGCCAGGTGAGGAAGAGACCCAGTACTTC. It is translated as CASSVGPGEEETQYF.

This chain links TRBV5-1 with TRBJ2-3; 9 nucleotides line up with TRBD1. Germline assignment: CDR1 SGHRS and CDR2 YFSETQ. Unmatched junction bases numbered 10, after V lost 4 bases and J lost 4 bases. CDR3 length: 16 residues. The CDR3, as DNA: TGCGCCAGCAGCAGAACAGGGGGCGCTTCCCCAGATACGCAGTATTTT. Protein sequence: CASSRTGGASPDTQYF.

This rearrangement joins TRBV5-4 to TRBJ2-2, with a tentative D call TRBD2 (6 bases). The length of the CDR3 is 16 residues. V lost 0 bases and J 6 bases, leaving 15 bases between the germline ends. The germline V gene encodes CDR1 SGHNT and CDR2 YYREEE (reference sequence). CDR3 sequence reads: CASSLGGLAGPGELFF. The CDR3 coding sequence is TGTGCCAGCAGCTTGGGGGGACTGGCGGGGCCCGGGGAGCTGTTTTTT.

This rearrangement joins TRBV15 to TRBJ1-3; D call uncertain. V dropped 3 bases and J dropped 0 bases, with 9 bases sitting between them. This CDR3 has 15 residues. The V gene's germline CDR1 is LNHNV and CDR2 YYDKDF (reference sequence). Here the CDR3 DNA reads TGTGCCACCAGCAGTCGTTATGGCTCTGGAAACACCATATATTTT. Its protein product is CATSSRYGSGNTIYF.

This chain connects TRBV12-5 to TRBJ2-5; 7 bases align to TRBD1. The CDR3 loop spans 14 amino acids. CDR1 and CDR2 (germline): LGHNT, FRNRAP. After removal of 2 bases from V and 2 bases from J, the junction contained 2 bases not matched to a gene. CDR3 coding DNA: TGTGCTAGTGGTTTGTACAGGGGACAAGAGACCCAGTACTTC. Translated, it gives CASGLYRGQETQYF.

The chain employs TRBV29-1 and TRBJ1-1; D perhaps matches TRBD1 (5 bases). The CDR3 has 14 residues. Trimming shortened V by 6 bases and J by 0 bases, and 14 bases separated the two germline ends. Germline CDR1 and CDR2: SQVTM and ANQGSEA. The CDR3 DNA sequence: TGCAGCGTGGTCGAAACAGGAGTGAACACTGAAGCTTTCTTT. It specifies CSVVETGVNTEAFF.

V and J are TRBV7-2 and TRBJ1-2; 7 nucleotides match TRBD1. V lost 9 bases to trimming and J lost 4 bases; unmatched junction nucleotides: 14. This CDR3 region has 15 residues. Germline CDR1 is SGHTA and CDR2 is FQGNSA. The CDR3 here is CASAARGLGSYGYTF. The CDR3 coding sequence is TGTGCCAGTGCGGCGAGGGGGCTAGGAAGCTATGGCTACACCTTC.

The genes are TRBV6-1 and TRBJ1-5, with unresolved D. Germline V gene lookup returns CDR1 MNHNS and CDR2 SASEGT. V shed 6 bases and J shed 7 bases, with 7 bases lying between them. This CDR3 comprises 11 residues. In DNA form, the CDR3 reads TGTGCCAGCAGGGTGTGGCAGCCCCAGCATTTT. It yields the protein CASRVWQPQHF.

J is TRBJ1-6 and V is TRBV27; no clear D gene. Deletions cut 2 bases from V and 8 bases from J, with 7 bases between. The CDR3 totals 13 residues. CDR1 and CDR2 from the germline V gene are MNHEY and SMNVEV (reference sequence). The CDR3 loop is CASSLNPDSPLHF. For the CDR3, the DNA is TGTGCCAGCAGTTTAAACCCTGATTCACCCCTCCACTTT.

V and J are TRBV6-1 and TRBJ1-2; 8 bases fit TRBD1. The CDR3 extends over 14 amino acids. J was trimmed by 2 bases and V by 5 bases; bases with no gene match: 4. CDR1 is MNHNS, CDR2 SASEGT, per germline. CDR3 loop: CASSLDRGNYGYTF. The CDR3 DNA reads TGTGCCAGCAGTCTCGACAGGGGAAACTATGGCTACACCTTC.